A selection of T cell receptor beta chains follows, all from one sample in a study of blood T cell repertoires in COVID-19. TCRdb keeps only in-frame clones here, not all; method: immunoSEQ multiplex PCR. Among about 45,000 clones listed, roughly nine tenths were seen once. The sample taken for sequencing was peripheral blood. These receptors originate from a human donor in a cohort sampled during active COVID-19. Each CDR3 is given with its conserved first and last residue.

J	V	CDR3
TRBJ2-7	TRBV5-1	CASSKSPGEQYF
TRBJ1-4	TRBV6-6	CASSPDRDNEKLFF
TRBJ1-6	TRBV7-2	CASSQTTGIDYSPLHF
TRBJ2-7	TRBV28	CASSRAGDNSYEQYF
TRBJ1-5	TRBV7-9	CASSFGTGSGQPQHF
TRBJ1-2	TRBV18	CASSPWDRGSYGYTF
TRBJ1-1	TRBV10-3	CAISEGGTGRNTEAFF
TRBJ2-1	TRBV3-1/TRBV3-2	CASSPTPSSYNEQFF
TRBJ2-5	TRBV11-3	CASSYRFRETQYF
TRBJ2-1	TRBV19	CASSMESPTGQFF
TRBJ2-7	TRBV6-2/TRBV6-3	CASSLDYINEQYF
TRBJ2-3	TRBV24-1	CATSDLRTDTQYF
TRBJ1-2	TRBV28	CASIKPGQGYHGYTF
TRBJ2-1	TRBV7-9	CASSWFAGVGEQFF
TRBJ2-5	TRBV7-8	CASSLAHGETQYF
TRBJ1-4	TRBV6-1	CASSEVAGDEKLFF
TRBJ2-3	TRBV5-1	CASSFRTSDTDTQYF
TRBJ2-2	TRBV5-1	CASSLLGGRTGELFF
TRBJ1-5	TRBV15	CATSTGGNQPQHF
TRBJ2-2	TRBV5-1	CASAEYSRTGELFF
TRBJ2-1	TRBV7-9	CASSPDRAYNEQFF
TRBJ1-1	TRBV6-2/TRBV6-3	CASSLRTVNTEAFF
TRBJ2-1	TRBV24-1	CATSPGAGYSDEQFF
TRBJ2-7	TRBV13	CASSLGSSGSSYEQYF
TRBJ1-1	TRBV30	CAWSSGREAFF
TRBJ1-1	TRBV7-9	CASSYRGVPEAFF
TRBJ2-3	TRBV5-4	CASSPFGGKRDSTPRQYF
TRBJ2-2	TRBV9	CASSLILSGELFF
TRBJ1-3	TRBV21-1	CASSKDRVEGVGNTIYF
TRBJ1-2	TRBV11-2	CASSLDNYRVEGYTF
TRBJ2-3	TRBV21-1	CASSNLSGTSGRDTQYF
TRBJ2-7	TRBV5-6	CASSSTNRVSYEQYF